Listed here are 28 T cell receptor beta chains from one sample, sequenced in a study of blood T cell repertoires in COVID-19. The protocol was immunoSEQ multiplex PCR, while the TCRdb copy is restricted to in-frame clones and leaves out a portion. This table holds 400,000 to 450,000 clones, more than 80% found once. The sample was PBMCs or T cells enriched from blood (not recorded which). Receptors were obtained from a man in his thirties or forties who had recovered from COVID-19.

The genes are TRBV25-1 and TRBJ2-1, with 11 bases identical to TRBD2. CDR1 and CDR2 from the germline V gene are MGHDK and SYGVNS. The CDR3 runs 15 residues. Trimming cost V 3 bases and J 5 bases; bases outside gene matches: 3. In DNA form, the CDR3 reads TGTGCCAGCAGTGACATAGCGGGAGGGGACAATGAGCAGTTCTTC. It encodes CASSDIAGGDNEQFF.

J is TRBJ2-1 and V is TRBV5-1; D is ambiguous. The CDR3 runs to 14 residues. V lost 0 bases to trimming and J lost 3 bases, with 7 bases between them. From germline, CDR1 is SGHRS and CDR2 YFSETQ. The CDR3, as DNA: TGCGCCAGCAGCTTGGCGGTCAACTACAATGAGCAGTTCTTC. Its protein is CASSLAVNYNEQFF.

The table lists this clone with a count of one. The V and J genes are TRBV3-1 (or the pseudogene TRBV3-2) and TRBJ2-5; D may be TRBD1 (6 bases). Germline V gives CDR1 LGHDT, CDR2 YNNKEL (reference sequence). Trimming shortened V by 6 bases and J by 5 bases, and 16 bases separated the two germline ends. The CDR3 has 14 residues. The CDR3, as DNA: TGTGCCAGCAGGGGGGAAGACAGGAAGGAGACCCAGTACTTC. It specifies CASRGEDRKETQYF.

The CDR3 loop reads CAISGDGDREKGYTF. In nucleotides, the CDR3 is TGTGCCATCAGTGGAGACGGGGACAGGGAAAAAGGCTACACCTTC. The gene calls are TRBV10-3 and TRBJ1-2, with 9 bases fitting TRBD1. The ends lost 4 bases at V and 8 bases at J; junction bases unmatched: 11. The CDR3 has 15 amino acids. Germline CDR1 reads ENHRY; CDR2 reads SYGVKD.

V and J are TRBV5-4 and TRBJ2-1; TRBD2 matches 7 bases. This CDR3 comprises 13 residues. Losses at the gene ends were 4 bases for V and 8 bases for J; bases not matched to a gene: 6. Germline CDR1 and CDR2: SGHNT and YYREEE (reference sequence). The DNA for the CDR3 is TGTGCCAGCAGCGGGGGGAGGGCCGATGAGCAGTTCTTC. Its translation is CASSGGRADEQFF.

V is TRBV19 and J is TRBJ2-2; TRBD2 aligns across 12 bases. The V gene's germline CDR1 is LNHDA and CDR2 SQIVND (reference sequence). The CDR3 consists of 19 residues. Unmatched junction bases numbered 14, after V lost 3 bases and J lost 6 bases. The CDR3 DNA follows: TGTGCCAGTAGTATGCGCGGACTAGCGGGAATCGCGAGGGCCGGGGAGCTGTTTTTT. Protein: CASSMRGLAGIARAGELFF.

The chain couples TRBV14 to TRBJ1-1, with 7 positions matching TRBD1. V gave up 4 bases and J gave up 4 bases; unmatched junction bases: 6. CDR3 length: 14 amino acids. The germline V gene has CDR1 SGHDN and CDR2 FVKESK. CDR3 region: CASSLYRGPTEAFF. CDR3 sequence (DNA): TGTGCCAGCAGCCTGTACAGGGGACCCACTGAAGCTTTCTTT. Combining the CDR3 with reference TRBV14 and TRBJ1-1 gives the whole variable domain EAGVTQFPSHSVIEKGQTVTLRCDPISGHDNLYWYRRVMGKEIKFLLHFVKESKQDESGMPNNRFLAERTGGTYSTLKVQPAELEDSGVYFCASSLYRGPTEAFFGQGTRLTVV.

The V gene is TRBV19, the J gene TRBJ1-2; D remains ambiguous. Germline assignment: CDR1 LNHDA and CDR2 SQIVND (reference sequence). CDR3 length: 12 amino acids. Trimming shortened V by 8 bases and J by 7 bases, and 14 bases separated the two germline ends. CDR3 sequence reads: CASVSLSSGYTF. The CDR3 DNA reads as TGTGCCAGTGTCTCCCTATCTTCTGGCTACACCTTC.

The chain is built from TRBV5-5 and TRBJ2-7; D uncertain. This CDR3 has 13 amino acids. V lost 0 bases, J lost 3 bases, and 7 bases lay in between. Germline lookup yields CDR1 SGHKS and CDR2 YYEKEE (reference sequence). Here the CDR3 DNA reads TGTGCCAGCAGCTTGGACAGTTTCTACGAGCAGTACTTC. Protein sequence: CASSLDSFYEQYF.

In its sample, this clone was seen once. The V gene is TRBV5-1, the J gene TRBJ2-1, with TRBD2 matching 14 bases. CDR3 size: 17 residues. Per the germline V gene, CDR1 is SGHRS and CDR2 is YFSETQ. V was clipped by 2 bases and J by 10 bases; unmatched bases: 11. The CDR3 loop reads CASSFTGTSGSMGEQFF. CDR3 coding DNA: TGCGCCAGCAGCTTTACCGGGACTAGCGGGAGTATGGGGGAGCAGTTCTTC.

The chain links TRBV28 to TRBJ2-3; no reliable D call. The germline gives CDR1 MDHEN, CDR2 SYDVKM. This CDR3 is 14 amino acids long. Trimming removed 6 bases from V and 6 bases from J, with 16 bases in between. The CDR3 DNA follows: TGTGCCAGCAGCTTCACCCTATTGTTGGATACGCAGTATTTT. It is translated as CASSFTLLLDTQYF.

The CDR3 DNA follows: TGTGCCACCAGTGATTCCCCCGGACAGGACAACTCCTACGAGCAGTACTTC. It yields the protein CATSDSPGQDNSYEQYF. The gene calls are TRBV24-1 and TRBJ2-7; 7 bases match TRBD1. Germline CDR1 reads KGHDR; CDR2 reads SFDVKD. The CDR3 spans 17 residues. V gave up 2 bases and J gave up 0 bases; unmatched junction bases: 9.

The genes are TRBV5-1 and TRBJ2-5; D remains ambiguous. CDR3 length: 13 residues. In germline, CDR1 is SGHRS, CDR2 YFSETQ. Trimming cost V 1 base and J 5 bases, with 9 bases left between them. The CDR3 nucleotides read TGCGCCAGCAGCTTGAGAATGAGGGAGACCCAGTACTTC. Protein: CASSLRMRETQYF. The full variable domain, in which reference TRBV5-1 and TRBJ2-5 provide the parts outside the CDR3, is KAGVTQTPRYLIKTRGQQVTLSCSPISGHRSVSWYQQTPGQGLQFLFEYFSETQRNKGNFPGRFSGRQFSNSRSEMNVSTLELGDSALYLCASSLRMRETQYFGPGTRLLVL.

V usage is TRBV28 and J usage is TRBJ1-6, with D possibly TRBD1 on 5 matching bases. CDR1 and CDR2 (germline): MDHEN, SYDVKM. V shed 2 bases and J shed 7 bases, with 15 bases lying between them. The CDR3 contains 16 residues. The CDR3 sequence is CASSLGAGLVNSPLHF. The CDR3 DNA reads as TGTGCCAGCAGTTTAGGGGCAGGGCTGGTCAATTCACCCCTCCACTTT.

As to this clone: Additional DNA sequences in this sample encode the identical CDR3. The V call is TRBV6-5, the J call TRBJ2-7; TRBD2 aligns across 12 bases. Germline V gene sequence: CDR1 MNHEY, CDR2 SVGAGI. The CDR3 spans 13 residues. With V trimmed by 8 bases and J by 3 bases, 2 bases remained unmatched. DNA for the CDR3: TGTGCCAGCCGGGGACTAGCGGGCTACGAGCAGTACTTC. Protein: CASRGLAGYEQYF.

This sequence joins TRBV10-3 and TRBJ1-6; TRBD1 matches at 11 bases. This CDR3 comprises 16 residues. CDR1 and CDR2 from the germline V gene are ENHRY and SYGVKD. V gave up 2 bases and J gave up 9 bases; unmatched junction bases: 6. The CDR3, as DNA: TGTGCCATCAGTGAGGGTACCGGGACAGGGGGTTCACCCCTCCACTTT. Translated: CAISEGTGTGGSPLHF.

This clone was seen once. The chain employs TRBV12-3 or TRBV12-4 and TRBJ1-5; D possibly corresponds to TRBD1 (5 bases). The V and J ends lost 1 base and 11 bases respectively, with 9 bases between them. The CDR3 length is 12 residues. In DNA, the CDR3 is TGTGCCAGCAGTTTAGGGGGCGCGGCCCAGCATTTT. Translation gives CASSLGGAAQHF.

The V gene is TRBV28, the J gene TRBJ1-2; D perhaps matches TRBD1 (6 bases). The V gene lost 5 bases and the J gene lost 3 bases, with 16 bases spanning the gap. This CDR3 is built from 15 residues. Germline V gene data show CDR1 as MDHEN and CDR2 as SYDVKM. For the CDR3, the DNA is TGTGCCAGCAGTACGGCAGGTGGGGGCTACTATGGCTACACCTTC. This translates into CASSTAGGGYYGYTF.

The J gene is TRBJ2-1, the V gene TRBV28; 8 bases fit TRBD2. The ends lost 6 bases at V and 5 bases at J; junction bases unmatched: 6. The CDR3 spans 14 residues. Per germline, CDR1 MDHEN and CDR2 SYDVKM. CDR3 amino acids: CASSLALADNEQFF. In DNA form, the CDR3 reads TGTGCCAGCAGCTTAGCACTAGCGGACAATGAGCAGTTCTTC.

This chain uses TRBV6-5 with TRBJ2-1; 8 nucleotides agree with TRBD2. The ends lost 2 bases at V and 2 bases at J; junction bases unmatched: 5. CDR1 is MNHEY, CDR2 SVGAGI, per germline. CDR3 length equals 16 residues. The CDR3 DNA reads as TGTGCCAGCAGTTACCTTTCGGGAGGGCCCTACAATGAGCAGTTCTTC. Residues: CASSYLSGGPYNEQFF.

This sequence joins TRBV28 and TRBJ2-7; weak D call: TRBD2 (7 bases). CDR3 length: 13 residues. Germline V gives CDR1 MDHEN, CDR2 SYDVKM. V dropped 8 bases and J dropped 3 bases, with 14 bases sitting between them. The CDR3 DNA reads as TGTGCCAGCGGGAGGGGGATAGACTACGAGCAGTACTTC. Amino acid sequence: CASGRGIDYEQYF. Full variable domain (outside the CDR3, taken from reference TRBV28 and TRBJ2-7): DVKVTQSSRYLVKRTGEKVFLECVQDMDHENMFWYRQDPGLGLRLIYFSYDVKMKEKGDIPEGYSVSREKKERFSLILESASTNQTSMYLCASGRGIDYEQYFGPGTRLTVT.

DNA of the CDR3: TGTGCCAGCAGCGATCAAAACACTGAAGCTTTCTTT. It is translated as CASSDQNTEAFF. This chain uses TRBV9 with TRBJ1-1; D not resolved. Deletions cut 3 bases from V and 2 bases from J, with 5 bases between. The CDR3 totals 12 residues. Germline values: CDR1 SGDLS, CDR2 YYNGEE.

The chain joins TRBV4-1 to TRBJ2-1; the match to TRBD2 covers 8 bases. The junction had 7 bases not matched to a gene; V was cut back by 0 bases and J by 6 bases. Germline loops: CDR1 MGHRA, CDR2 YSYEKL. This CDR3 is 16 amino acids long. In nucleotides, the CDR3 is TGCGCCAGCAGCCAAGAGCTTGGTCTAGCGGGCAATGAGCAGTTCTTC. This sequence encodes CASSQELGLAGNEQFF.

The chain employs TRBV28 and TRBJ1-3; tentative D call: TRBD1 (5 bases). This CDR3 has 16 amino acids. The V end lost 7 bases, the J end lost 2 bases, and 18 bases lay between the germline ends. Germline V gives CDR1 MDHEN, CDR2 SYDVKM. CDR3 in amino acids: CASKVGRTLPGNTIYF. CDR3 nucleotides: TGTGCCAGCAAGGTGGGCCGGACATTACCTGGAAACACCATATATTTT.

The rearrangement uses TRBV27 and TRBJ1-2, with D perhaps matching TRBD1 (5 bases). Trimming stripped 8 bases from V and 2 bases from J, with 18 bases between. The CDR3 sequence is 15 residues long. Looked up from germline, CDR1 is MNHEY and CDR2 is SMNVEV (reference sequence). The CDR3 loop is CASAAGGDPNYGYTF. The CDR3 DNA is TGTGCCAGCGCTGCCGGGGGGGACCCAAACTATGGCTACACCTTC.

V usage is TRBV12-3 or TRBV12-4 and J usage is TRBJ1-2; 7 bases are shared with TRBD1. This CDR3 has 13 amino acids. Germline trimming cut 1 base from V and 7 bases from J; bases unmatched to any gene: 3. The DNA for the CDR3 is TGTGCCAGCAGTTTAGACGGGACAGCTGGCTACACCTTC. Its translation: CASSLDGTAGYTF.

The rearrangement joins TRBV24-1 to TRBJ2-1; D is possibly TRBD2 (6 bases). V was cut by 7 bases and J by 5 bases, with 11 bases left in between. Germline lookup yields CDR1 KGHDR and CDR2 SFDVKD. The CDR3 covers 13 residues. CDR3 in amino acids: CATSGERDNEQFF. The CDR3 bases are TGTGCCACCAGCGGCGAGCGGGACAATGAGCAGTTCTTC.

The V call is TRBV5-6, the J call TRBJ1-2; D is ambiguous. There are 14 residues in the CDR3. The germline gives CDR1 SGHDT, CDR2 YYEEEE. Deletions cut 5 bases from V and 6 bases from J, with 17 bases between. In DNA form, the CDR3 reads TGTGCCAGCAGTTATCATCTCCTAGGCGATGGCTACACCTTC. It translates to CASSYHLLGDGYTF.